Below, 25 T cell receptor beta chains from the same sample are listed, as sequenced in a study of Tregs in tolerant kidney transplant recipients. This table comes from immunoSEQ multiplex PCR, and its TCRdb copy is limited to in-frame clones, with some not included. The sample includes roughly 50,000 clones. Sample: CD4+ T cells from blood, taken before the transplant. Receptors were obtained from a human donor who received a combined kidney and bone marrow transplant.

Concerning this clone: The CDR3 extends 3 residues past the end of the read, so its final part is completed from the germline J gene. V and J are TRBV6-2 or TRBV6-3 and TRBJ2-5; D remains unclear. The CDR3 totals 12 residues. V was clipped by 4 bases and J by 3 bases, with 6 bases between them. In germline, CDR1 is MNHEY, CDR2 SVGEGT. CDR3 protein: CASSSVKETQYF. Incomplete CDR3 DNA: TGTGCCAGCAGTTCCGTTAAAGAGACC.

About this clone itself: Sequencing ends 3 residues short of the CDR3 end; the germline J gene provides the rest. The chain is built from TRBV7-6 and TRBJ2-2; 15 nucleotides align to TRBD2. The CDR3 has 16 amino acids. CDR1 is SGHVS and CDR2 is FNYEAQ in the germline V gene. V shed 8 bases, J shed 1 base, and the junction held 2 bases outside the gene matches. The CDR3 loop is CASGLAGGVNTGELFF. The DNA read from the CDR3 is TGTGCCAGCGGACTAGCGGGAGGGGTGAACACCGGGGAG.

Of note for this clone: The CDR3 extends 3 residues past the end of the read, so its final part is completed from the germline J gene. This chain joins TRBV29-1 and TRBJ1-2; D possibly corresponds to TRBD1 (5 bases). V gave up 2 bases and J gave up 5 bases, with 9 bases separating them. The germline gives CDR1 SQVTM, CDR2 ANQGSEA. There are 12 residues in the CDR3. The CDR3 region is CSVETGGYGYTF. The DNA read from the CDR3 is TGCAGCGTTGAAACGGGGGGTTATGGC.

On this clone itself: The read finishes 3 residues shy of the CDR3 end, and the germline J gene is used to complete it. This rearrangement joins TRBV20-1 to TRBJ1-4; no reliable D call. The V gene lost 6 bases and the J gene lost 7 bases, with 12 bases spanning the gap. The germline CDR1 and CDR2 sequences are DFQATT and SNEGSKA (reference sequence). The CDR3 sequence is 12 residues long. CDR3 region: CSAKRPGEKLFF. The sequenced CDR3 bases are TGCAGTGCCAAAAGACCGGGTGAAAAA.

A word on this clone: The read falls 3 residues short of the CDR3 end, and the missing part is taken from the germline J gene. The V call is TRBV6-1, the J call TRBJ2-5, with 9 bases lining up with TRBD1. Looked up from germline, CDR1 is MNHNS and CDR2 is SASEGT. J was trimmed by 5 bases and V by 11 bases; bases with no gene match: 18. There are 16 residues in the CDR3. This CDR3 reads CAGSGTGFRHRETQYF. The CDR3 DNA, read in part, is TGTGCCGGAAGTGGGACAGGGTTTCGGCATCGGGAGACC.

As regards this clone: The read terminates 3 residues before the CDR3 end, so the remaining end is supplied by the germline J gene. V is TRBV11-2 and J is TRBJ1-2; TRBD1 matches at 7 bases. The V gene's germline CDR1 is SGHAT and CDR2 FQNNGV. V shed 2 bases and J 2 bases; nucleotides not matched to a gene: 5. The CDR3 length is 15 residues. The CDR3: CASSLRQGKNYGYTF. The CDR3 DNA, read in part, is TGTGCCAGCAGCTTAAGACAGGGAAAAAACTATGGC.

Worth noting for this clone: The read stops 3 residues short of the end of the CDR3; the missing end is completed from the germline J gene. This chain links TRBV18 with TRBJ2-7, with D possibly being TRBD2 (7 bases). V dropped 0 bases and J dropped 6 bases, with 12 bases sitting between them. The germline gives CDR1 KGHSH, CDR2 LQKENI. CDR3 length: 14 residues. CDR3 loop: CASSPPWGGREQYF. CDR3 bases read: TGTGCCAGCTCACCACCGTGGGGGGGCCGCGAG. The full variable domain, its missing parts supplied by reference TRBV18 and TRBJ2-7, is NAGVMQNPRHLVRRRGQEARLRCSPMKGHSHVYWYRQLPEEGLKFMVYLQKENIIDESGMPKERFSAEFPKEGPSILRIQQVVRGDSAAYFCASSPPWGGREQYFGPGTRLTVT.

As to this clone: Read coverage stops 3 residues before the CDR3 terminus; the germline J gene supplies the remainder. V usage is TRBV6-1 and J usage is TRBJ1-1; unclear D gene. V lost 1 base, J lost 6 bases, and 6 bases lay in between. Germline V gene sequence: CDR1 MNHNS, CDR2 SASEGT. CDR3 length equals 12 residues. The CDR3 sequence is CASSEGRAEAFF. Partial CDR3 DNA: TGTGCCAGCAGTGAAGGTAGGGCTGAA.

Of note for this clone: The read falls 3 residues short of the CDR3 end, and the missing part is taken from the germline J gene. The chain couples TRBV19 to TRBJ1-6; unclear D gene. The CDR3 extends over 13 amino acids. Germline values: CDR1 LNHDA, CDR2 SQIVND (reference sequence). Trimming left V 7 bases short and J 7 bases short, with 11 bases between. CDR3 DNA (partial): TGTGCCAGTACAGGACTGTGGAATTCACCC. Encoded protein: CASTGLWNSP. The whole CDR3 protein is CASTGLWNSPLHF. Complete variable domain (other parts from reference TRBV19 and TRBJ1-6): DGGITQSPKYLFRKEGQNVTLSCEQNLNHDAMYWYRQDPGQGLRLIYYSQIVNDFQKGDIAEGYSVSREKKESFPLTVTSAQKNPTAFYLCASTGLWNSPLHFGNGTRLTVT.

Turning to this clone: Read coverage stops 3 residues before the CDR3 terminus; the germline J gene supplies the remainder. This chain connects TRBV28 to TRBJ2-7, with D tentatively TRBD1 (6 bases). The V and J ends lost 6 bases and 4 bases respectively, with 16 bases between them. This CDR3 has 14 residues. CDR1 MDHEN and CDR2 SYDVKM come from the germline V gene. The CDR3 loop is CASSYRDSGYEQYF. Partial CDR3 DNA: TGTGCCAGCAGCTACAGGGATTCAGGTTACGAG. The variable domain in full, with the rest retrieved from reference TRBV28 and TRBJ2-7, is DVKVTQSSRYLVKRTGEKVFLECVQDMDHENMFWYRQDPGLGLRLIYFSYDVKMKEKGDIPEGYSVSREKKERFSLILESASTNQTSMYLCASSYRDSGYEQYFGPGTRLTVT.

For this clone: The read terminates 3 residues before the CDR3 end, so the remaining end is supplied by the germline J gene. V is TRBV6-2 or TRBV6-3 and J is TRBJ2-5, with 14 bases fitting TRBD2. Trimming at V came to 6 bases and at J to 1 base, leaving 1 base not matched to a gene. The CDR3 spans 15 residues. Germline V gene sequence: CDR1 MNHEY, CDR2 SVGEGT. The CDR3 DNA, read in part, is TGTGCCAGCAGAGGACTAGCGGGAGGCCAAGAGACC. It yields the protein CASRGLAGGQET. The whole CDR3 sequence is CASRGLAGGQETQYF.

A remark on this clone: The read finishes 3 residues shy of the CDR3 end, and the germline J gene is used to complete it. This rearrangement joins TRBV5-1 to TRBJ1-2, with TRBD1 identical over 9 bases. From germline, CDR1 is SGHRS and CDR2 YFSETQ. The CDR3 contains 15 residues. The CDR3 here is CASNLGTGPESGYTF. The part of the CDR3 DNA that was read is TGCGCCAGCAACCTCGGGACAGGGCCCGAATCGGGC.

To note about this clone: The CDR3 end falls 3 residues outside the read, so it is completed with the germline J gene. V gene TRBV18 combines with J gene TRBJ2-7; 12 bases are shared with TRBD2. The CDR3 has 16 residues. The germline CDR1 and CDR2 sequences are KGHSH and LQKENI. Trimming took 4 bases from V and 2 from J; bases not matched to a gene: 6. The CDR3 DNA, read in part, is TGTGCCAGCTCACTACTGACTAGCGGGAGCCCCTACGAG. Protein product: CASSLLTSGSPYE. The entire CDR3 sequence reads CASSLLTSGSPYEQYF. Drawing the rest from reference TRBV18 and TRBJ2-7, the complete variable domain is NAGVMQNPRHLVRRRGQEARLRCSPMKGHSHVYWYRQLPEEGLKFMVYLQKENIIDESGMPKERFSAEFPKEGPSILRIQQVVRGDSAAYFCASSLLTSGSPYEQYFGPGTRLTVT.

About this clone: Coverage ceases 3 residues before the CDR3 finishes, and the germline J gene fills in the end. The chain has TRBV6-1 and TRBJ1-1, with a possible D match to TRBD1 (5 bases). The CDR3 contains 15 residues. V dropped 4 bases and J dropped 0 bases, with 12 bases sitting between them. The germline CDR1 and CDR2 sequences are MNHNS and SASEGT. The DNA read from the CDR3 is TGTGCCAGCAGTGGGAGGGGATGGGTGAACACTGAA. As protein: CASSGRGWVNTE. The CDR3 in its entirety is CASSGRGWVNTEAFF.

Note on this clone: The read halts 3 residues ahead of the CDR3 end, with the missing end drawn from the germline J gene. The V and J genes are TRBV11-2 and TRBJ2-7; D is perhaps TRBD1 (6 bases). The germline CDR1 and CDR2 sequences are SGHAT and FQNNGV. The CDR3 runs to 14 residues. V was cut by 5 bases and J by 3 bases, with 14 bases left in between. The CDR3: CASSAGQTFYEQYF. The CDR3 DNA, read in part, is TGTGCCAGCAGCGCAGGACAGACCTTCTACGAG.

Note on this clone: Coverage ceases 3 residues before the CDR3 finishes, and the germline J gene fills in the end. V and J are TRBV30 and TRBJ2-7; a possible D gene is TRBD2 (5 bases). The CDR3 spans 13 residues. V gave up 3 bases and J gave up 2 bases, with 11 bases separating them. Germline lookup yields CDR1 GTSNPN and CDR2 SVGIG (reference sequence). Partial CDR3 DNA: TGTGCCTGGAGAAAAGCGGTAACCTACGAG. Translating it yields CAWRKAVTYE. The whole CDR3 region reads CAWRKAVTYEQYF.

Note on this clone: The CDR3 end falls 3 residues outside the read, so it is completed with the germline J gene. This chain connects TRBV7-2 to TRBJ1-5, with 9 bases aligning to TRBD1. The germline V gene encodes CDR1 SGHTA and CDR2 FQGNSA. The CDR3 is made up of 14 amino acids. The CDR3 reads CASSPTGGPLPQHF. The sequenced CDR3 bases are TGTGCCAGCAGCCCCACAGGGGGCCCGTTACCC.

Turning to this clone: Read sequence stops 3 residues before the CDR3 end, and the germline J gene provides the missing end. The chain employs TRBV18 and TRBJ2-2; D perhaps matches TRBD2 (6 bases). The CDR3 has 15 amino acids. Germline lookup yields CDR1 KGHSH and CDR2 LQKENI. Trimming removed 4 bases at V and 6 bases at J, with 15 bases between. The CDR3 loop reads CASSLTPGVAGELFF. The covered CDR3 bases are TGTGCCAGCTCACTTACTCCGGGGGTCGCCGGGGAG.

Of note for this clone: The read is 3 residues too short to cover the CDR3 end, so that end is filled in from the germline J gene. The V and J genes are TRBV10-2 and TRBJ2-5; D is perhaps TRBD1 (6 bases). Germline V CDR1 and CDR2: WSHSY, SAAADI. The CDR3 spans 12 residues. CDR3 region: CASADPRGTQYF. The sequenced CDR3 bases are TGCGCAAGTGCGGACCCCAGGGGGACC.

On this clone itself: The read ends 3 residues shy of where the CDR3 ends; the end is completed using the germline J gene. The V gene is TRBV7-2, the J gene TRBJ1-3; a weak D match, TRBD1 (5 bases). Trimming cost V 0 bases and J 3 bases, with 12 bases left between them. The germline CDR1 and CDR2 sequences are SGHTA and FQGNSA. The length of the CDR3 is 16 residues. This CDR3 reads CASSLAAGGGGNTIYF. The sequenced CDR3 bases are TGTGCCAGCAGCTTAGCGGCGGGGGGAGGTGGAAACACC.

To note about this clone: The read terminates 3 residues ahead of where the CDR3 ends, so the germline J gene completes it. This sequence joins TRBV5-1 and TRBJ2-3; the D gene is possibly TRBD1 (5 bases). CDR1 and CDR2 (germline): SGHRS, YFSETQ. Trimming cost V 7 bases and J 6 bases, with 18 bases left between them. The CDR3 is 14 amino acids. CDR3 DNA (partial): TGCGCCAGCTCCGAGGAAGGGGTTATGGATACG. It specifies CASSEEGVMDT. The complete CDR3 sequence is CASSEEGVMDTQYF.

This CDR3 is CASRLGQNTEAFF. Partial CDR3 DNA: TGTGCCAGCAGACTGGGACAGAACACTGAA. The gene calls are TRBV7-2 and TRBJ1-1, with D possibly TRBD1 on 6 matching bases. The read terminates 3 residues ahead of where the CDR3 ends, so the germline J gene completes it. V lost 6 bases and J lost 1, with 9 bases in between. Germline-derived CDR1 and CDR2 are SGHTA and FQGNSA. CDR3 length: 13 amino acids.

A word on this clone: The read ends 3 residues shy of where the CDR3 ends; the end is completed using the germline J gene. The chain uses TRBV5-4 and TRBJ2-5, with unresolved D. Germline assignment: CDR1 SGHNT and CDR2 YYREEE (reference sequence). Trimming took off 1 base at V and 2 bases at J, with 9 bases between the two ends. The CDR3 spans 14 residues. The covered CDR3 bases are TGTGCCAGCAGCTTGAGCACAGTACAAGAGACC. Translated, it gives CASSLSTVQET. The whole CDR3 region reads CASSLSTVQETQYF.

CDR3 sequence: CASSLGAGDGELFF. The DNA read from the CDR3 is TGTGCCAGCAGCTTAGGGGCAGGGGACGGGGAG. V and J are TRBV11-2 and TRBJ2-2; a possible D gene is TRBD1 (6 bases). The read comes to an end 3 residues before the CDR3 does, leaving the germline J gene to fill in the end. Germline values: CDR1 SGHAT, CDR2 FQNNGV. V was trimmed by 1 base and J by 7 bases, leaving 10 bases between them. There are 14 residues in the CDR3.

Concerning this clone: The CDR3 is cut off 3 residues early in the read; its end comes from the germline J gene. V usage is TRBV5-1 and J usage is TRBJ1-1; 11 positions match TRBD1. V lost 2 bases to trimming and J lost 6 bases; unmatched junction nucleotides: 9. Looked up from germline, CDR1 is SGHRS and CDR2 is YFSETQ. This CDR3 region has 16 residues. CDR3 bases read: TGCGCCAGCAGCTTACTAGGCCCGGGACAGGGGGCTGAA. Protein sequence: CASSLLGPGQGAE. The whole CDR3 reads CASSLLGPGQGAEAFF.